The rows below give T cell receptor beta chains drawn from one sample of a study of T cell changes during pregnancy in multiple sclerosis. Here immunoSEQ multiplex PCR was the method, and the copy in TCRdb shows in-frame clones only, minus some. The table shows over 85,000 clones, with 90% occurring only once. The input for sequencing was peripheral blood, taken in the second trimester of pregnancy. These receptors originate from a female donor in good health, enrolled as a control in a pregnancy study. The CDR3 runs from the conserved cysteine through the conserved F or W. The D gene is left open where the match is weak. The size field is filled for only some rows; it gives once, few, many or a size class.

d_call clone_size j_call v_call cdr3_aa cdr3_nt
NA NA TRBJ1-1 TRBV2 CASSEAPGETEAFF TGTGCCAGCAGTGAAGCACCAGGGGAAACTGAAGCTTTCTTT
TRBD2 NA TRBJ2-3 TRBV19 CASSLAGRTDTQYF TGTGCCAGTAGTCTAGCGGGTCGCACAGATACGCAGTATTTT
NA NA TRBJ2-7 TRBV28 CASSLGLIYEQYF TGTGCCAGCAGTTTAGGACTGATCTACGAGCAGTACTTC
NA NA TRBJ2-5 TRBV30 CAWSVVGGLQETQYF TGTGCCTGGAGTGTTGTGGGAGGACTACAAGAGACCCAGTACTTC
NA NA TRBJ1-6 TRBV5-6 CASSLVASPLHF TGTGCCAGCAGCTTGGTGGCCTCACCCCTCCACTTT
NA NA TRBJ1-2 TRBV7-8 CASSLVTGPTDYGYTF TGTGCCAGCAGCTTAGTCACAGGTCCCACTGACTATGGCTACACCTTC
NA NA TRBJ2-1 TRBV9 CASSVNIGYNEQFF TGTGCCAGCAGCGTTAACATCGGGTACAATGAGCAGTTCTTC
TRBD2 few TRBJ2-5 TRBV5-8 CASRSGGLETQYF TGTGCCAGCCGTAGCGGGGGGCTAGAGACCCAGTACTTC
NA NA TRBJ2-1 TRBV19 CASSIEGDHFVEQFF TGTGCCAGTAGTATTGAGGGGGACCATTTTGTTGAGCAGTTCTTC
TRBD1 NA TRBJ2-7 TRBV28 CASTPWGTGAYEQYF TGTGCCAGCACTCCTTGGGGGACAGGAGCCTACGAGCAGTACTTC
NA NA TRBJ2-7 TRBV9 CASSRNIGSHEQYF TGTGCCAGCAGCAGAAACATCGGGAGCCACGAGCAGTACTTC
TRBD2 NA TRBJ2-3 TRBV7-2 CASRVAGVADTQYF TGTGCCAGCAGAGTAGCGGGGGTCGCAGATACGCAGTATTTT
NA NA TRBJ2-7 TRBV6-1 CASSALDISYEQYF TGTGCCAGCAGTGCGTTGGACATATCCTACGAGCAGTACTTC
NA NA TRBJ1-1 TRBV4-3 CASSQVRSGDTEAFF TGCGCCAGCAGCCAAGTAAGGTCGGGGGACACTGAAGCTTTCTTT
NA NA TRBJ1-1 TRBV20-1 CSAGTNTEAFF TGCAGTGCTGGGACTAACACTGAAGCTTTCTTT
TRBD1 NA TRBJ1-2 TRBV7-2 CASSSDRAGGYTF TGTGCCAGCAGCTCGGACAGGGCAGGGGGCTACACCTTC
NA NA TRBJ1-5 TRBV19 CASRETRDTTFWVPQHF TGTGCCAGTAGGGAGACTCGGGACACGACTTTTTGGGTGCCCCAGCATTTT
NA once TRBJ1-2 TRBV28 CASSLLGGRINYGYTF TGTGCCAGCAGTTTATTAGGAGGGCGGATTAACTATGGCTACACCTTC
NA NA TRBJ1-1 TRBV11-2 CASSLEVAGEAFF TGTGCCAGCAGCTTAGAGGTGGCAGGAGAAGCTTTCTTT
TRBD1 NA TRBJ1-1 TRBV5-4 CASSLTPGTGATEAFF TGTGCCAGCAGCTTAACCCCCGGGACAGGTGCCACTGAAGCTTTCTTT
NA NA TRBJ1-2 TRBV7-9 CASSSRDYGYTF TGTGCCAGCAGCTCTCGGGACTATGGCTACACCTTC
TRBD1 NA TRBJ1-3 TRBV19 CASSVQGAGNTIYF TGTGCCAGTAGTGTCCAGGGGGCTGGAAACACCATATATTTT
TRBD2 few TRBJ2-1 TRBV9 CASSVGGRGYNEQFF TGTGCCAGCAGCGTAGGCGGGAGAGGGTACAATGAGCAGTTCTTC
NA NA TRBJ1-2 TRBV19 CASSIGEGYGYTF TGTGCCAGTAGTATAGGGGAGGGCTATGGCTACACCTTC
NA NA TRBJ1-5 TRBV21-1 CASSKVGVAGARPPQHF TGTGCCAGCAGCAAAGTCGGGGTGGCGGGGGCCCGTCCGCCCCAGCATTTT
TRBD1 NA TRBJ1-5 TRBV7-2 CASSSPDRGVNQPQHF TGTGCCAGCAGCTCCCCGGACAGGGGGGTCAATCAGCCCCAGCATTTT
NA once TRBJ2-7 TRBV28 CASSLGGHWEQYF TGTGCCAGCAGTCTCGGGGGTCATTGGGAGCAGTACTTC
NA NA TRBJ1-1 TRBV2 CASKHRTLEAFF TGTGCCAGCAAACACAGGACACTTGAAGCTTTCTTT